The 23 T cell receptor beta chains reported below all come from one sample, sequenced in a study of cytomegalovirus exposure and HLA in healthy donors. The PCR had 60 Vbeta and 13 Jbeta primers. Assay: immunoSEQ multiplex PCR; the TCRdb copy retains only in-frame clones and omits some. The sample comprises about 140,000 clones, 80% to 90% of which are singletons, and more than 4% rests with the top ten. Sample: PBMCs. The receptors shown here come from a woman aged 40 to 50 in good health and CMV-seropositive.

V gene TRBV7-8 combines with J gene TRBJ1-2; D may be TRBD1 (6 bases). Germline CDR1 is SGHVS and CDR2 is FQNEAQ. V was clipped by 4 bases and J by 4 bases, with 34 bases between them. The CDR3 is made up of 21 amino acids. In DNA, the CDR3 is TGTGCCAGCAGCTCACATACGAAGGGGGGGATCGCGGTGGAGTTTGCCTATGGCTACACCTTC. Its translation: CASSSHTKGGIAVEFAYGYTF.

The chain couples TRBV6-1 to TRBJ2-2; D perhaps matches TRBD1 (6 bases). Trimming removed 2 bases from V and 4 bases from J, with 14 bases in between. The germline CDR1 and CDR2 sequences are MNHNS and SASEGT. The CDR3 runs 16 residues. The CDR3 DNA reads TGTGCCAGCAGTGAACTTGTTCAGGGGCCCACCGGGGAGCTGTTTTTT. Translating gives CASSELVQGPTGELFF.

The chain links TRBV9 to TRBJ2-6; TRBD1 matches at 10 bases. Germline V gives CDR1 SGDLS, CDR2 YYNGEE. The length of the CDR3 is 19 residues. Germline trimming cut 3 bases from V and 0 bases from J; bases unmatched to any gene: 9. CDR3 loop: CASSEGQGQGYSGANVLTF. CDR3 nucleotides: TGTGCCAGCAGCGAAGGGCAGGGACAGGGGTACTCTGGGGCCAACGTCCTGACTTTC.

Remarks on this clone: This specimen includes other DNA sequences encoding the same CDR3. The gene calls are TRBV15 and TRBJ1-3; D unresolved. CDR3 length equals 13 residues. The germline V and J ends were trimmed by 0 bases and 3 bases, with 3 bases remaining between them. The germline V gene encodes CDR1 LNHNV and CDR2 YYDKDF (reference sequence). The CDR3 is CATSRDRGNTIYF. The CDR3, as DNA: TGTGCCACCAGCAGAGATCGTGGAAACACCATATATTTT.

The chain carries TRBV6-5 and TRBJ1-1; 7 nucleotides align to TRBD1. This CDR3 has 15 residues. The junction had 11 bases not matched to a gene; V was cut back by 4 bases and J by 6 bases. Per the germline V gene, CDR1 is MNHEY and CDR2 is SVGAGI. CDR3 in amino acids: CASSCPGTECAEAFF. The CDR3 bases are TGTGCCAGCAGTTGCCCCGGGACAGAGTGCGCTGAAGCTTTCTTT.

This chain links TRBV7-9 with TRBJ2-5; 11 bases fit TRBD2. The CDR3 runs to 15 residues. In germline, CDR1 is SEHNR, CDR2 FQNEAQ (reference sequence). The ends lost 2 bases at V and 3 bases at J; junction bases unmatched: 2. CDR3 sequence reads: CASSLLGLAEETQYF. The DNA of the CDR3 is TGTGCCAGCAGCTTATTGGGACTAGCGGAAGAGACCCAGTACTTC. The variable domain in full, with the rest retrieved from reference TRBV7-9 and TRBJ2-5, is DTGVSQNPRHKITKRGQNVTFRCDPISEHNRLYWYRQTLGQGPEFLTYFQNEAQLEKSRLLSDRFSAERPKGSFSTLEIQRTEQGDSAMYLCASSLLGLAEETQYFGPGTRLLVL.

For the CDR3, the DNA is TGTGCGTCTCTCGACAGCTCCTACGAGCAGTACTTC. Its translation is CASLDSSYEQYF. This rearrangement joins TRBV6-1 to TRBJ2-7; a weak D match, TRBD1 (5 bases). The CDR3 is 12 amino acids. CDR1 is MNHNS and CDR2 is SASEGT in the germline V gene.

In its sample, this clone was seen a few times. The chain joins TRBV27 to TRBJ2-1, with D possibly matching TRBD2 (7 bases). CDR1 and CDR2 (germline): MNHEY, SMNVEV (reference sequence). Deletions cut 6 bases from V and 5 bases from J, with 14 bases between. The CDR3 spans 14 residues. CDR3 bases: TGTGCCAGCAGGAGCGGGACATTAAACAATGAGCAGTTCTTC. This gives the protein CASRSGTLNNEQFF.

Of note for this clone: Germline and junction disagree at one end, which may indicate a read error. This chain joins TRBV7-9 and TRBJ2-1; 8 bases line up with TRBD2. Per the germline V gene, CDR1 is SEHNR and CDR2 is FQNEAQ (reference sequence). The CDR3 consists of 16 residues. CDR3 protein: CSSSDSGVSSYNEQFF. CDR3 nucleotides: TGTTCCAGCAGCGATAGCGGGGTGAGCTCCTACAATGAGCAGTTCTTC.

DNA of the CDR3: TGTGCCAGTAGTGGGGTTAGCGCCGGGGAGCTGTTTTTT. The encoded protein is CASSGVSAGELFF. This chain links TRBV19 with TRBJ2-2, with D maybe TRBD2 (5 bases). Germline lookup yields CDR1 LNHDA and CDR2 SQIVND (reference sequence). The CDR3 is 13 amino acids. V lost 5 bases to trimming and J lost 6 bases, with 10 bases between them.

In its sample, this clone is medium-sized. The chain recombines TRBV5-5 with TRBJ1-2; 10 bases fit TRBD1. The CDR3 spans 15 residues. V lost 4 bases to trimming and J lost 8 bases; unmatched junction nucleotides: 11. Germline lookup yields CDR1 SGHKS and CDR2 YYEKEE (reference sequence). CDR3 DNA sequence: TGTGCCAGCAGCCCGTGGGACAGGGGCGTAGGGGGCTACACCTTC. Encoded protein: CASSPWDRGVGGYTF.

This clone came up a few times. V gene TRBV19 combines with J gene TRBJ2-7, with 9 positions matching TRBD2. V trimming: 3 bases; J trimming: 2 bases; junction bases outside the gene matches: 5. This CDR3 has 15 residues. Germline CDR1 is LNHDA and CDR2 is SQIVND (reference sequence). Here the CDR3 reads CASSISLAGPYEQYF. DNA of the CDR3: TGTGCCAGTAGTATCAGTCTAGCGGGACCCTACGAGCAGTACTTC.

The chain joins TRBV5-1 to TRBJ1-6, with 8 bases that match TRBD1. V was clipped by 3 bases and J by 3 bases; unmatched bases: 8. Per germline, CDR1 SGHRS and CDR2 YFSETQ. This CDR3 has 17 residues. CDR3 DNA sequence: TGCGCCAGCAGCTCTGGGCAGGGGGCTATCTATAATTCACCCCTCCACTTT. It specifies CASSSGQGAIYNSPLHF.

The gene calls are TRBV4-1 and TRBJ1-2, with TRBD1 matching over 8 bases. The CDR3 length is 16 residues. V gave up 0 bases and J gave up 4 bases; unmatched junction bases: 7. From germline, CDR1 is MGHRA and CDR2 YSYEKL. CDR3 sequence reads: CASSQDWPGGVYGYTF. DNA for the CDR3: TGCGCCAGCAGCCAAGATTGGCCAGGGGGCGTCTATGGCTACACCTTC.

The V gene is TRBV28, the J gene TRBJ1-1; 7 bases agree with TRBD1. The CDR3 runs 12 residues. V lost 11 bases, J lost 4 bases, and 7 bases stayed unmatched. Germline CDR1 and CDR2: MDHEN and SYDVKM. The CDR3 DNA sequence: TGTGCCGCCCGGGCAGGGGGCACTGAAGCTTTCTTT. This encodes CAARAGGTEAFF.

This chain uses TRBV27 with TRBJ2-3, with 16 bases identical to TRBD2. The CDR3 covers 15 residues. Germline CDR1 reads MNHEY; CDR2 reads SMNVEV (reference sequence). J gave up 6 bases and V 10 bases, and 7 bases lay outside the gene matches. CDR3 sequence: CATKGLAGGPDTQYF. The CDR3 nucleotides read TGTGCCACCAAGGGACTAGCGGGAGGGCCGGATACGCAGTATTTT.

The chain has TRBV28 and TRBJ1-2, with 8 bases that match TRBD1. This CDR3 spans 14 amino acids. V trimming: 8 bases; J trimming: 8 bases; junction bases outside the gene matches: 13. Germline CDR1 and CDR2: MDHEN and SYDVKM. The CDR3: CASALLQGGIGYTF. CDR3 coding DNA: TGTGCCAGCGCCTTATTACAGGGGGGGATCGGCTACACCTTC.

The genes are TRBV14 and TRBJ2-2; tentative D call: TRBD2 (6 bases). Germline values: CDR1 SGHDN, CDR2 FVKESK. Trimming took off 5 bases at V and 2 bases at J, with 18 bases between the two ends. The CDR3 totals 17 residues. The CDR3 DNA reads TGTGCCAGCAGCACAAGAACCGGGGGTCGAAACACCGGGGAGCTGTTTTTT. It translates to CASSTRTGGRNTGELFF.

This chain connects TRBV5-6 to TRBJ1-1; D remains unclear. V lost 3 bases and J lost 0, with 6 bases in between. The CDR3 has 13 residues. Germline V CDR1 and CDR2: SGHDT, YYEEEE. Written as DNA, the CDR3 is TGTGCCAGCAGCTCCGAGATGAACACTGAAGCTTTCTTT. Translating gives CASSSEMNTEAFF.

This clone was observed once. V and J are TRBV28 and TRBJ1-4, with D tentatively TRBD1 (5 bases). With 8 bases removed from V and 8 bases from J, the gap between germline ends came to 15 bases. The CDR3 sequence is 13 residues long. Germline V gene sequence: CDR1 MDHEN, CDR2 SYDVKM. The CDR3 DNA is TGTGCCAGCCGGGAGGGGTTGGAGGAAAAACTGTTTTTT. Its translation is CASREGLEEKLFF.

The rearrangement joins TRBV5-4 to TRBJ2-3, with TRBD2 matching over 7 bases. This CDR3 region has 14 residues. V lost 3 bases to trimming and J lost 1 base; unmatched junction nucleotides: 2. Germline V CDR1 and CDR2: SGHNT, YYREEE (reference sequence). The CDR3 nucleotides are TGTGCCAGCAGCTGGACTAGTGGCACAGATACGCAGTATTTT. Amino acid sequence: CASSWTSGTDTQYF.

The J gene is TRBJ1-2, the V gene TRBV28, with D possibly being TRBD1 (6 bases). The CDR3 loop spans 16 amino acids. Germline CDR1 is MDHEN and CDR2 is SYDVKM. V lost 3 bases, J lost 3 bases, and 17 bases lay in between. This chain's CDR3 is CASSFRRQGRYYGYTF. The CDR3 DNA sequence: TGTGCCAGCAGTTTTCGGAGGCAGGGGCGCTACTATGGCTACACCTTC.

The sample holds one count of this clone. The chain uses TRBV19 and TRBJ2-5, with TRBD2 identical over 7 bases. This CDR3 region has 14 residues. Losses at the gene ends were 4 bases for V and 2 bases for J; bases not matched to a gene: 4. Germline V CDR1 and CDR2: LNHDA, SQIVND (reference sequence). The CDR3 DNA reads as TGTGCCAGTAGTACCCCGGGACTACAAGAGACCCAGTACTTC. This sequence encodes CASSTPGLQETQYF.